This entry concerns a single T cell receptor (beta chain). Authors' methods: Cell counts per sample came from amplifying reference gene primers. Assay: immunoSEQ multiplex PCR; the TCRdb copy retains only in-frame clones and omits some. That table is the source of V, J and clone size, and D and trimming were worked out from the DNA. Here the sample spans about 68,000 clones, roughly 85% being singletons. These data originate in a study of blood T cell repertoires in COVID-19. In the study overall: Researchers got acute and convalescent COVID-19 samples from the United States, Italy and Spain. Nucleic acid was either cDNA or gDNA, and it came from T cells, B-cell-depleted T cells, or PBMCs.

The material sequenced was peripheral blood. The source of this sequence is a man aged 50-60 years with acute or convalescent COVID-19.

Here the CDR3 reads CAWSAQGGELFF. CDR3 coding DNA: TGTGCCTGGAGCGCACAGGGCGGGGAGCTGTTTTTT. The V gene is TRBV30, the J gene TRBJ2-2; possibly TRBD1 for D (6 bases). The CDR3 runs to 12 residues. Germline V gene sequence: CDR1 GTSNPN, CDR2 SVGIG (reference sequence). The V gene lost 3 bases and the J gene lost 7 bases, with 9 bases spanning the gap.